Shown below are 15 T cell receptor beta chains from a single sample sequenced in a study. TCRdb recomputed calls from the RT-PCR reads with MiXCR, one row per CDR3 protein. The sample shows almost 700,000 distinct CDR3 sequences, around 14% of them seen only once. Sequencing input: memory CD4+ T cells from blood. The receptor source for this set is a female donor in good health, serving as a healthy control.

The chain uses TRBV2 and TRBJ1-5, with 10 bases aligning to TRBD1. Germline V lookup: CDR1 SNHLY, CDR2 FYNNEI. V gave up 7 bases and J gave up 7 bases; unmatched junction bases: 7. The CDR3 is 14 amino acids. CDR3 region: CASTMGQGRQPQHF. DNA of the CDR3: TGTGCCAGCACCATGGGACAGGGGCGGCAGCCCCAGCATTTT.

CDR3 bases: TGTGCCAGCAGTACAGGGGGCGCGGCTCAGCCCCAGCATTTT. Translating it yields CASSTGGAAQPQHF. J is TRBJ1-5 and V is TRBV6-2 or TRBV6-3; 9 bases match TRBD1. The CDR3 contains 14 residues. The junction had 5 bases not matched to a gene; V was cut back by 5 bases and J by 6 bases. The germline V gene has CDR1 MNHEY and CDR2 SVGEGT.

This clonotype was seen only a few times. The chain joins TRBV6-1 to TRBJ1-2, with TRBD1 as a possible D gene (5 bases). The V and J ends lost 7 bases and 3 bases respectively, with 12 bases between them. CDR3 size: 13 residues. The V gene's germline CDR1 is MNHNS and CDR2 SASEGT. DNA of the CDR3: TGTGCCAGCAATGGGGGGGTGGACTATGGCTACACCTTC. Translated, it gives CASNGGVDYGYTF.

The chain recombines TRBV7-9 with TRBJ1-2; TRBD1 aligns across 8 bases. The CDR3 sequence is 15 residues long. J gave up 4 bases and V 4 bases, and 8 bases lay outside the gene matches. Germline CDR1 SEHNR, CDR2 FQNEAQ (reference sequence). In DNA, the CDR3 is TGTGCCAGCAGCTCCTCCGGGACAGGTAGCTATGGCTACACCTTC. Translating gives CASSSSGTGSYGYTF.

This clonotype was detected only a few times. V usage is TRBV5-1 and J usage is TRBJ1-4; D possibly corresponds to TRBD1 (5 bases). Germline CDR1 reads SGHRS; CDR2 reads YFSETQ. The V and J ends lost 5 bases and 3 bases respectively, with 8 bases between them. There are 13 residues in the CDR3. This CDR3 is CASRKGPNEKLFF. CDR3 DNA: TGCGCCAGCAGAAAGGGACCTAATGAAAAACTGTTTTTT.

This rearrangement joins TRBV2 to TRBJ1-5; 8 nucleotides align to TRBD1. J was trimmed by 6 bases and V by 8 bases; bases with no gene match: 3. This CDR3 is built from 12 residues. CDR1 and CDR2 (germline): SNHLY, FYNNEI. As DNA, the CDR3 is TGTGCCAGCGGGACAGGCGGTCAGCCCCAGCATTTT. Amino acid sequence: CASGTGGQPQHF.

This clonotype was observed many times. The rearrangement links TRBV7-3 to TRBJ2-1, with D perhaps TRBD2 (6 bases). Deletions cut 5 bases from V and 4 bases from J, with 15 bases between. CDR1 is SGHTA, CDR2 FQGTGA, per germline. CDR3 length equals 15 residues. The chain's CDR3 is CASSPRDWGYNEQFF. For the CDR3, the DNA is TGTGCCAGCAGCCCACGGGACTGGGGGTACAATGAGCAGTTCTTC.

This clonotype was detected only a few times. DNA for the CDR3: TGTGCCTGGAGTGTAGTCTACGAGCAGTACTTC. Protein: CAWSVVYEQYF. The genes are TRBV30 and TRBJ2-7, with no clear D. CDR3 size: 11 residues. V was cut by 0 bases and J by 3 bases, with 3 bases left in between. Germline V gene sequence: CDR1 GTSNPN, CDR2 SVGIG (reference sequence). Full variable domain (missing parts from reference TRBV30 and TRBJ2-7): SQTIHQWPATLVQPVGSPLSLECTVEGTSNPNLYWYRQAAGRGLQLLFYSVGIGQISSEVPQNLSASRPQDRQFILSSKKLLLSDSGFYLCAWSVVYEQYFGPGTRLTVT.

This clonotype was detected many times. The chain combines TRBV24-1 with TRBJ2-1, with TRBD1 identical over 10 bases. Germline-derived CDR1 and CDR2 are KGHDR and SFDVKD. V dropped 6 bases and J dropped 4; count of bases not matched to a gene: 2. This CDR3 is 14 amino acids long. The CDR3 DNA is TGTGCCACCAGTTGGACAGGGGGATACAATGAGCAGTTCTTC. Its translation: CATSWTGGYNEQFF.

This clonotype was recorded many times. The V and J genes are TRBV6-5 and TRBJ2-5; 10 nucleotides line up with TRBD2. The CDR3 loop spans 16 amino acids. Germline values: CDR1 MNHEY, CDR2 SVGAGI. The ends lost 6 bases at V and 2 bases at J; junction bases unmatched: 9. Written as DNA, the CDR3 is TGTGCCAGCAGCCGAAGACTAGCGGGTCCGCAAGAGACCCAGTACTTC. Residues: CASSRRLAGPQETQYF.

This clonotype showed up many times. The chain couples TRBV20-1 to TRBJ2-7, with 8 positions matching TRBD2. Germline V gives CDR1 DFQATT, CDR2 SNEGSKA (reference sequence). J gave up 6 bases and V 0 bases, and 16 bases lay outside the gene matches. CDR3 size: 17 residues. The CDR3 loop reads CSARDLTRGAERPEQYF. Here the CDR3 DNA reads TGCAGTGCTAGAGACCTCACGCGGGGGGCGGAGAGACCCGAGCAGTACTTC.

This sequence joins TRBV28 and TRBJ2-1; TRBD1 aligns across 7 bases. The CDR3 loop spans 15 amino acids. The ends lost 7 bases at V and 4 bases at J; junction bases unmatched: 10. Germline V gene lookup returns CDR1 MDHEN and CDR2 SYDVKM. The chain's CDR3 is CASKLGDRVYNEQFF. DNA of the CDR3: TGTGCCAGCAAGTTAGGGGACAGAGTTTACAATGAGCAGTTCTTC.

This clonotype was seen many times. J is TRBJ2-7 and V is TRBV7-2, with D unresolved. The V gene's germline CDR1 is SGHTA and CDR2 FQGNSA. The V and J ends lost 5 bases and 2 bases respectively, with 10 bases between them. The CDR3 is 13 residues long. In nucleotides, the CDR3 is TGTGCCAGCAGCGACCGTATTACCTACGAGCAGTACTTC. Its translation: CASSDRITYEQYF. Supplemented by reference TRBV7-2 and TRBJ2-7, the full variable domain reads GAGVSQSPSNKVTEKGKDVELRCDPISGHTALYWYRQSLGQGLEFLIYFQGNSAPDKSGLPSDRFSAERTGGSVSTLTIQRTQQEDSAVYLCASSDRITYEQYFGPGTRLTVT.

This chain connects TRBV6-2 or TRBV6-3 to TRBJ1-1; possibly TRBD1 for D (6 bases). Trimming took off 3 bases at V and 6 bases at J, with 17 bases between the two ends. Germline values: CDR1 MNHEY, CDR2 SVGEGT. The CDR3 loop spans 15 amino acids. The CDR3 coding sequence is TGTGCCAGCAGTTATTACCCCGGCGGGGGCGCTGAAGCTTTCTTT. Its protein is CASSYYPGGGAEAFF.

Of note for this clonotype: A much larger clone sits a single nucleotide away, making a read error possible. V is TRBV6-5 and J is TRBJ2-7; possibly TRBD1 or TRBD2 for D (6 bases each). CDR1 is MNHEY, CDR2 SVGAGI, per germline. The length of the CDR3 is 15 residues. The V end was cut by 6 bases, the J end by 0 bases, with 15 bases between. Written as DNA, the CDR3 is TGTGCCAGCAGGGCAGCGAGGGGGGACTCCTACGAGCAGTACTTC. The encoded protein is CASRAARGDSYEQYF.